Shown below are 20 T cell receptor beta chains from a single sample sequenced in a study of blood T cell repertoires in COVID-19. Sequenced by immunoSEQ multiplex PCR; TCRdb stores in-frame clones only, minus some. Here the sample spans roughly 200,000 clones, about 80% being singletons. Specimen: peripheral blood. Receptors were obtained from a woman in her forties or fifties with active or convalescent COVID-19.

The chain links TRBV7-2 to TRBJ2-7; no reliable D call. The CDR3 is 16 residues long. With 7 bases removed from V and 0 bases from J, the gap between germline ends came to 19 bases. Germline V gene sequence: CDR1 SGHTA, CDR2 FQGNSA. CDR3 region: CASINSLPTSSYEQYF. The CDR3 DNA sequence: TGTGCCAGCATCAACTCCCTTCCTACGAGCTCCTACGAGCAGTACTTC.

CDR3 nucleotide sequence: TGTGCCAGCAGTTTAGCCGGGGAGCACACCGGGGAGCTGTTTTTT. This encodes CASSLAGEHTGELFF. V usage is TRBV27 and J usage is TRBJ2-2; a possible D gene is TRBD2 (5 bases). Germline CDR1 is MNHEY and CDR2 is SMNVEV (reference sequence). The CDR3 has 15 amino acids. V dropped 2 bases and J dropped 3 bases, with 10 bases sitting between them.

Only a few counts were recorded for this clone. The chain combines TRBV2 with TRBJ1-1; tentatively, D is TRBD1 (5 bases). Germline CDR1 reads SNHLY; CDR2 reads FYNNEI. The CDR3 sequence is 14 residues long. Trimming pared 1 base from V and 7 bases from J, leaving 13 bases between. The CDR3 is CASSEDRQPIEAFF. For the CDR3, the DNA is TGTGCCAGCAGTGAAGATAGACAGCCTATTGAAGCTTTCTTT.

The chain employs TRBV7-3 and TRBJ2-5; 11 bases align to TRBD2. This CDR3 has 14 residues. CDR1 is SGHTA, CDR2 FQGTGA, per germline. The junction had 2 bases not matched to a gene; V was cut back by 5 bases and J by 3 bases. The CDR3 is CASSLSGREETQYF. The DNA of the CDR3 is TGTGCCAGCAGCCTTAGCGGGAGGGAAGAGACCCAGTACTTC. Based on the CDR3 plus reference TRBV7-3 and TRBJ2-5, the full variable domain is GAGVSQTPSNKVTEKGKYVELRCDPISGHTALYWYRQSLGQGPEFLIYFQGTGAADDSGLPNDRFFAVRPEGSVSTLKIQRTERGDSAVYLCASSLSGREETQYFGPGTRLLVL.

The V gene is TRBV30, the J gene TRBJ1-2; 7 nucleotides line up with TRBD1. The J segment lost 4 bases and the V segment lost 0 bases, leaving 8 bases of the junction unmatched. The CDR3 extends over 15 amino acids. The V gene's germline CDR1 is GTSNPN and CDR2 SVGIG (reference sequence). This CDR3 reads CAWSVPGQIRYGYTF. CDR3 nucleotides: TGTGCCTGGAGTGTACCGGGACAGATACGCTATGGCTACACCTTC.

The rearrangement links TRBV19 to TRBJ1-5; D call uncertain. Germline CDR1 is LNHDA and CDR2 is SQIVND (reference sequence). V was trimmed by 1 base and J by 6 bases, leaving 4 bases between them. The CDR3 runs to 12 residues. The CDR3 DNA follows: TGTGCCAGTAGTATAGTGCGTCAGCCCCAGCATTTT. Encoded protein: CASSIVRQPQHF.

V and J are TRBV15 and TRBJ1-4; TRBD1 matches 8 bases. V shed 0 bases and J 10 bases; nucleotides not matched to a gene: 4. Germline CDR1 LNHNV, CDR2 YYDKDF (reference sequence). The CDR3 is 14 amino acids. As DNA, the CDR3 is TGTGCCACCAGCAGAGATCAGGGGGCACGAAAACTGTTTTTT. Residues: CATSRDQGARKLFF.

V is TRBV6-5 and J is TRBJ1-2, with D perhaps matching TRBD1 (6 bases). V was trimmed by 0 bases and J by 6 bases, leaving 17 bases between them. The CDR3 covers 16 residues. The germline CDR1 and CDR2 sequences are MNHEY and SVGAGI. The CDR3 protein is CASSYSPGRQVDGYTF. The CDR3 coding sequence is TGTGCCAGCAGTTACTCCCCAGGCCGACAGGTAGATGGCTACACCTTC.

The chain has TRBV4-3 and TRBJ1-2; possibly TRBD1 for D (6 bases). V dropped 0 bases and J dropped 7 bases, with 15 bases sitting between them. Germline V gives CDR1 LGHNA, CDR2 YSLEER. This CDR3 region has 15 residues. In DNA form, the CDR3 reads TGCGCCAGCAGCCAAGATGGCAGGGGATTTGGTGGCTACACCTTC. Translating gives CASSQDGRGFGGYTF.

This chain joins TRBV27 and TRBJ1-1; 9 bases match TRBD1. The CDR3 covers 18 residues. The germline CDR1 and CDR2 sequences are MNHEY and SMNVEV (reference sequence). V lost 0 bases to trimming and J lost 3 bases; unmatched junction nucleotides: 11. DNA of the CDR3: TGTGCCAGCAGTTTATCCATAGGCGGACAGGGGAGGCACACTGAAGCTTTCTTT. Its translation: CASSLSIGGQGRHTEAFF.

The chain recombines TRBV19 with TRBJ1-2; 7 bases are shared with TRBD1. Germline V CDR1 and CDR2: LNHDA, SQIVND (reference sequence). The CDR3 has 15 residues. The V and J ends lost 3 bases and 2 bases, in that order; junction bases with no gene match: 6. This chain's CDR3 is CASSMGQSWNYGYTF. CDR3 in DNA: TGTGCCAGTAGTATGGGACAGTCTTGGAACTATGGCTACACCTTC. Complete variable domain (other parts from reference TRBV19 and TRBJ1-2): DGGITQSPKYLFRKEGQNVTLSCEQNLNHDAMYWYRQDPGQGLRLIYYSQIVNDFQKGDIAEGYSVSREKKESFPLTVTSAQKNPTAFYLCASSMGQSWNYGYTFGSGTRLTVV.

This clone was seen just once. The J gene is TRBJ2-1, the V gene TRBV9; TRBD2 matches at 14 bases. The CDR3 length is 16 residues. From germline, CDR1 is SGDLS and CDR2 YYNGEE. Trimming took 2 bases from V and 7 from J; bases not matched to a gene: 5. This CDR3 reads CASSVMTSGGANEQFF. The CDR3 DNA sequence: TGTGCCAGCAGCGTGATGACTAGCGGGGGGGCGAATGAGCAGTTCTTC.

This clone was counted a few times. V is TRBV12-3 or TRBV12-4 and J is TRBJ1-2; D is perhaps TRBD1 (5 bases). The CDR3 is 13 amino acids. Trimming cost V 1 base and J 4 bases, with 7 bases left between them. CDR3 DNA sequence: TGTGCCAGCAGTTTAGGACAGCTCTATGGCTACACCTTC. Translation gives CASSLGQLYGYTF.

The chain uses TRBV7-6 and TRBJ1-6; D is perhaps TRBD1 (6 bases). The CDR3 is 15 amino acids. CDR1 and CDR2 from the germline V gene are SGHVS and FNYEAQ. V lost 4 bases to trimming and J lost 5 bases, with 12 bases between them. The DNA for the CDR3 is TGTGCCAGCAGCTCGGCAGGGGCCAATAATTCACCCCTCCACTTT. Translation gives CASSSAGANNSPLHF.

The chain has TRBV3-1 (or the pseudogene TRBV3-2) and TRBJ2-3; 7 bases are a match to TRBD2. This CDR3 is built from 17 residues. The V segment lost 0 bases and the J segment 5 bases; nucleotides outside the gene matches: 11. Germline lookup yields CDR1 LGHDT and CDR2 YNNKEL (reference sequence). CDR3 sequence reads: CASSQESWLAAGDTQYF. CDR3 nucleotide sequence: TGTGCCAGCAGCCAAGAATCATGGCTAGCGGCTGGAGATACGCAGTATTTT.

The chain joins TRBV10-3 to TRBJ1-2; 10 bases map to TRBD1. This CDR3 region has 17 residues. The V and J ends lost 0 bases and 2 bases, in that order; junction bases with no gene match: 6. Germline V gives CDR1 ENHRY, CDR2 SYGVKD. As DNA, the CDR3 is TGTGCCATCAGTGAGTCCGATCCGGGACAGGGGAACTATGGCTACACCTTC. This encodes CAISESDPGQGNYGYTF.

This rearrangement joins TRBV7-2 to TRBJ1-2, with D perhaps matching TRBD1 (6 bases). This CDR3 comprises 16 residues. The V end was cut by 1 base, the J end by 6 bases, with 18 bases between. Germline V lookup: CDR1 SGHTA, CDR2 FQGNSA. The DNA of the CDR3 is TGTGCCAGCAGCTTAGAAGGGGGACGTCGGATAGATGGCTACACCTTC. Its translation is CASSLEGGRRIDGYTF.

This clone has just a few counts. This chain links TRBV2 with TRBJ2-1; 10 bases agree with TRBD2. Losses at the gene ends were 8 bases for V and 11 bases for J; bases not matched to a gene: 15. The CDR3 is 15 amino acids. Per the germline V gene, CDR1 is SNHLY and CDR2 is FYNNEI. CDR3 sequence (DNA): TGTGCCAGCGAATCACTAGCGGGGAGCAATGAGCAGCAGTTCTTC. Protein: CASESLAGSNEQQFF.

The CDR3 loop reads CASSSGTGYNSPLHF. In DNA, the CDR3 is TGTGCCAGCAGTTCGGGGACAGGATATAATTCACCCCTCCACTTT. This rearrangement joins TRBV27 to TRBJ1-6, with 8 bases lining up with TRBD1. The CDR3 runs to 15 residues. V gave up 4 bases and J gave up 4 bases; unmatched junction bases: 3. Germline V gene sequence: CDR1 MNHEY, CDR2 SMNVEV (reference sequence).

The chain combines TRBV11-2 with TRBJ1-2; 9 bases map to TRBD1. Germline V lookup: CDR1 SGHAT, CDR2 FQNNGV. J was trimmed by 3 bases and V by 4 bases; bases with no gene match: 3. This CDR3 has 14 amino acids. The CDR3 reads CASSYGTGHYGYTF. CDR3 sequence (DNA): TGTGCCAGCAGCTACGGGACAGGGCACTATGGCTACACCTTC.